This TCR beta chain was documented in a study of T cell changes during pregnancy in multiple sclerosis. This CDR3 has 12 residues. Germline V gene sequence: CDR1 MNHNY, CDR2 SVGAGI (reference sequence). The ends were cut back, 3 bases at V and 7 bases at J, with 9 bases in the middle. Using immunoSEQ multiplex PCR, the repertoire was profiled, and TCRdb retains in-frame clones only, with some absent. The sample records approximately 59,000 clones, around nine tenths being singletons. This sequence originates from a female donor in good health, enrolled as a control in a pregnancy study. The sample consisted of peripheral blood, taken in the third trimester of pregnancy. The J gene is TRBJ1-1, the V gene TRBV6-6; perhaps TRBD1 as D (5 bases). The CDR3: CASSYGAGEAFF. Here the CDR3 DNA reads TGTGCCAGCAGTTATGGGGCAGGTGAAGCTTTCTTT.